The T cell receptor (beta chain) under discussion was sequenced for a study of T cell changes during pregnancy in multiple sclerosis. TCRdb's table, derived via immunoSEQ multiplex PCR, lists solely in-frame clones and lacks some. The profile shows roughly 76,000 clones, just over 90% of them singletons. The source was CD4+ T cells from peripheral blood mononuclear cells, collected in the second trimester of pregnancy. The clonotype was recovered from a female donor with multiple sclerosis, enrolled in a pregnancy study.

The CDR3 DNA sequence: TGCGCCAGCAGCTTGCGGGGACCTGGTGAGACAGGGCTCCACGAGCAGTACTTC. It yields the protein CASSLRGPGETGLHEQYF. This chain uses TRBV5-1 with TRBJ2-7, with TRBD1 identical over 7 bases. Germline V CDR1 and CDR2: SGHRS, YFSETQ. Losses at the gene ends were 1 base for V and 5 bases for J; bases not matched to a gene: 18. CDR3 length: 18 residues.